This T cell receptor beta chain was recovered during a study of blood T cell repertoires in COVID-19. TCRdb's table, derived via immunoSEQ multiplex PCR, lists solely in-frame clones and lacks some. The profile covers approximately 160,000 clones, with about 74% appearing a single time and around 8.1% taken by the ten largest. Sequenced sample: peripheral blood. The sequence came from a man between 60 and 75 years old with acute or convalescent COVID-19.

This chain's CDR3 is CATSRAGRDTQYF. CDR3 sequence (DNA): TGTGCCACCAGCAGAGCAGGGCGAGATACGCAGTATTTT. V gene TRBV15 combines with J gene TRBJ2-3; D may be TRBD1 (5 bases). The CDR3 sequence is 13 residues long. Germline CDR1 reads LNHNV; CDR2 reads YYDKDF (reference sequence). V was trimmed by 1 base and J by 5 bases, leaving 7 bases between them.